Below, 19 T cell receptor beta chains from the same sample are listed, as sequenced in a study of cytomegalovirus exposure and HLA in healthy donors. The PCR was carried out with 60 Vbeta primers and 13 Jbeta primers. Here immunoSEQ multiplex PCR was the method, and the copy in TCRdb shows in-frame clones only, minus some. The data contain around 230,000 clones, more than 75% of them singletons. Source material: PBMCs. These receptors all come from a man in his forties in good health and CMV-seropositive.

The chain uses TRBV5-8 and TRBJ2-2; unclear D gene. The CDR3 loop spans 14 amino acids. Looked up from germline, CDR1 is SGHTS and CDR2 is YDEGEE. Trimming removed 6 bases at V and 1 base at J, with 10 bases between. DNA for the CDR3: TGTGCCAGCACCGTGCGACAGAACACCGGGGAGCTGTTTTTT. It specifies CASTVRQNTGELFF.

V and J are TRBV6-5 and TRBJ1-1; D is perhaps TRBD1 (5 bases). The CDR3 length is 14 residues. Germline V gene data show CDR1 as MNHEY and CDR2 as SVGAGI. Trimming left V 6 bases short and J 0 bases short, with 11 bases between. The CDR3, as DNA: TGTGCCAGCAGAATCGACAGTATGAACACTGAAGCTTTCTTT. It specifies CASRIDSMNTEAFF.

This clone occurred a few times. The chain links TRBV6-1 to TRBJ1-5; D remains unclear. The CDR3 is 14 amino acids. Trimming took 5 bases from V and 3 from J, leaving 11 bases between them. Germline loops: CDR1 MNHNS, CDR2 SASEGT. The CDR3, as DNA: TGTGCCAGCAGTTATGCCAGATCCAATCAGCCCCAGCATTTT. This translates into CASSYARSNQPQHF.

This chain joins TRBV10-2 and TRBJ2-5, with D possibly being TRBD1 (5 bases). Per the germline V gene, CDR1 is WSHSY and CDR2 is SAAADI. V dropped 2 bases and J dropped 2 bases, with 9 bases sitting between them. CDR3 length equals 14 residues. CDR3 residues: CASSEGANQETQYF. CDR3 coding DNA: TGCGCCAGCAGTGAGGGGGCGAATCAAGAGACCCAGTACTTC.

The chain employs TRBV4-1 and TRBJ2-7; 8 nucleotides agree with TRBD1. CDR3 length: 16 residues. Germline CDR1 reads MGHRA; CDR2 reads YSYEKL. V trimming: 3 bases; J trimming: 2 bases; junction bases outside the gene matches: 9. The CDR3 sequence: CASSHRGTGNAYEQYF. The CDR3 coding sequence is TGCGCCAGCAGCCACCGCGGGACAGGAAACGCCTACGAGCAGTACTTC.

The V and J genes are TRBV19 and TRBJ2-6; 8 bases map to TRBD1. Germline lookup yields CDR1 LNHDA and CDR2 SQIVND (reference sequence). Trimming cost V 9 bases and J 2 bases; bases outside gene matches: 9. This CDR3 region has 16 residues. The CDR3 protein is CASLDRGSPGANVLTF. The CDR3 nucleotides are TGTGCCAGCCTCGACAGGGGTTCTCCTGGGGCCAACGTCCTGACTTTC.

This clone has just one count. The V and J genes are TRBV7-3 and TRBJ2-1; 8 nucleotides line up with TRBD2. CDR1 and CDR2 from the germline V gene are SGHTA and FQGTGA. Trimming removed 5 bases from V and 5 bases from J; junction bases left unmatched: 5. CDR3 length: 14 residues. CDR3 sequence: CASSVGLADNEQFF. The CDR3 nucleotides read TGTGCCAGCAGCGTCGGACTAGCTGACAATGAGCAGTTCTTC.

The gene calls are TRBV11-3 and TRBJ2-1, with D uncertain. CDR1 SGHNT and CDR2 YENEEA come from the germline V gene. The CDR3 contains 13 residues. Between the trimmed V and J ends, which lost 3 bases and 7 bases, there was a span of 10 bases. The CDR3 reads CASSLVQTNEQFF. CDR3 DNA sequence: TGTGCCAGCAGCTTGGTACAGACAAATGAGCAGTTCTTC.

The chain employs TRBV27 and TRBJ2-7; D gene ambiguous. With 1 base removed from V and 2 bases from J, the gap between germline ends came to 12 bases. The CDR3 is 15 amino acids. The germline CDR1 and CDR2 sequences are MNHEY and SMNVEV (reference sequence). In nucleotides, the CDR3 is TGTGCCAGCAGTTTATACCGCGGTAGTCCCTACGAGCAGTACTTC. It encodes CASSLYRGSPYEQYF.

The genes are TRBV6-1 and TRBJ2-1, with 10 bases identical to TRBD2. CDR1 and CDR2 (germline): MNHNS, SASEGT. This CDR3 comprises 17 residues. After removal of 1 base from V and 8 bases from J, the junction contained 11 bases not matched to a gene. The CDR3 nucleotides are TGTGCCAGCAGTGAAGATTGGCTAGCGGGAGTTATCTATGAGCAGTTCTTC. Amino acid sequence: CASSEDWLAGVIYEQFF.

This clone was picked up one time. This CDR3 is CASSSHLAGVTDTQYF. CDR3 coding DNA: TGTGCCAGCAGCTCCCACCTGGCGGGAGTCACAGATACGCAGTATTTT. V usage is TRBV7-6 and J usage is TRBJ2-3; 7 nucleotides match TRBD2. Germline CDR1 is SGHVS and CDR2 is FNYEAQ. CDR3 length equals 16 residues. The ends lost 4 bases at V and 2 bases at J; junction bases unmatched: 9.

The chain carries TRBV5-1 and TRBJ1-2; no clear D. CDR3 length: 14 residues. V was trimmed by 1 base and J by 3 bases, leaving 10 bases between them. Looked up from germline, CDR1 is SGHRS and CDR2 is YFSETQ. In DNA form, the CDR3 reads TGCGCCAGCAGCTTGTACTACTCCTACTATGGCTACACCTTC. It specifies CASSLYYSYYGYTF.

V gene TRBV19 combines with J gene TRBJ2-3, with TRBD2 identical over 12 bases. After removal of 5 bases from V and 3 bases from J, the junction contained 6 bases not matched to a gene. This CDR3 has 16 residues. Germline assignment: CDR1 LNHDA and CDR2 SQIVND (reference sequence). The chain's CDR3 is CASSSGLAGLTDTQYF. The CDR3, as DNA: TGTGCCAGTAGTTCCGGACTAGCGGGATTAACAGATACGCAGTATTTT.

J is TRBJ1-1 and V is TRBV9; weak D call: TRBD1 (5 bases). The CDR3 has 15 amino acids. With 4 bases removed from V and 4 bases from J, the gap between germline ends came to 17 bases. Germline CDR1 is SGDLS and CDR2 is YYNGEE. In DNA form, the CDR3 reads TGTGCCAGCAGCTTTTACAGGAGAGGTGGCACTGAAGCTTTCTTT. Its protein product is CASSFYRRGGTEAFF.

This clone was detected once. This rearrangement joins TRBV7-9 to TRBJ2-4, with D tentatively TRBD2 (6 bases). The V end was cut by 2 bases, the J end by 4 bases, with 15 bases between. CDR3 size: 16 residues. Germline V gene lookup returns CDR1 SEHNR and CDR2 FQNEAQ (reference sequence). Written as DNA, the CDR3 is TGTGCCAGCAGCTTATGGATTAGCGGAGAAAAAAACATTCAGTACTTC. This encodes CASSLWISGEKNIQYF. The full variable domain, completed using reference TRBV7-9 and TRBJ2-4, is DTGVSQNPRHKITKRGQNVTFRCDPISEHNRLYWYRQTLGQGPEFLTYFQNEAQLEKSRLLSDRFSAERPKGSFSTLEIQRTEQGDSAMYLCASSLWISGEKNIQYFGAGTRLSVL.

This rearrangement joins TRBV19 to TRBJ2-3; maybe TRBD1 (5 bases). Per the germline V gene, CDR1 is LNHDA and CDR2 is SQIVND (reference sequence). The CDR3 totals 15 residues. Trimming removed 4 bases from V and 4 bases from J, with 15 bases in between. DNA for the CDR3: TGTGCCAGTAGTAGCCGCAGGGCCGCCGCAGATACGCAGTATTTT. Its translation is CASSSRRAAADTQYF.

This sequence joins TRBV10-1 and TRBJ2-4, with D tentatively TRBD2 (6 bases). V shed 3 bases and J shed 1 base, with 19 bases lying between them. CDR3 length: 18 residues. Germline-derived CDR1 and CDR2 are WNHNN and SYGVQD (reference sequence). Here the CDR3 DNA reads TGCGCCAGCAGTGACCTGGCCTCGACTGGGGGGGCCAAAAACATTCAGTACTTC. Encoded protein: CASSDLASTGGAKNIQYF.

V and J are TRBV5-1 and TRBJ2-1; 8 nucleotides agree with TRBD2. The CDR3 runs to 16 residues. The germline gives CDR1 SGHRS, CDR2 YFSETQ. With V trimmed by 0 bases and J by 4 bases, 6 bases remained unmatched. The CDR3 loop is CASSLVLGLGYNEQFF. The CDR3, as DNA: TGCGCCAGCAGCTTGGTCTTGGGACTAGGGTACAATGAGCAGTTCTTC.

This clone was seen a handful of times. This sequence joins TRBV6-5 and TRBJ2-1; D not certain. This CDR3 has 13 amino acids. Germline V gives CDR1 MNHEY, CDR2 SVGAGI. V gave up 2 bases and J gave up 4 bases, with 6 bases separating them. In nucleotides, the CDR3 is TGTGCCAGCAGTTACCGAGTTTACAATGAGCAGTTCTTC. This encodes CASSYRVYNEQFF.